The next 30 T cell receptor beta chains were all read from a single sample in a study of T-cell memory formation after mild COVID-19. TCRdb reprocessed the 5' RACE reads via MiXCR and lists one record per CDR3 protein. The table includes under 300,000 distinct CDR3 sequences, about a sixth detected once. Sample: PBMCs or a T cell subset sorted from them (not recorded which). The receptors were sampled from a man aged 18 to 30 who had mild COVID-19 (a few samples of this study predate the infection). Cell type and time point are not known.

This clonotype was counted at least ten times. The chain combines TRBV12-3 or TRBV12-4 with TRBJ2-5, with TRBD2 matching 10 bases. V dropped 7 bases and J dropped 4; count of bases not matched to a gene: 3. CDR3 length: 13 amino acids. This chain's CDR3 is CASTLAGGETQYF. The CDR3 DNA reads TGTGCCAGCACCTTAGCGGGAGGAGAGACCCAGTACTTC.

The sample holds one count of this clonotype. CDR3 sequence (DNA): TGCAGTGCTATGGGGATAGCGGGGGGCCGCACAGATACGCAGTATTTT. This gives the protein CSAMGIAGGRTDTQYF. This sequence joins TRBV20-1 and TRBJ2-3; 10 bases are a match to TRBD2. Germline V lookup: CDR1 DFQATT, CDR2 SNEGSKA (reference sequence). Trimming at V came to 4 bases and at J to 1 base, leaving 8 bases not matched to a gene. The CDR3 length is 16 residues.

This clonotype has at least ten counts. This rearrangement joins TRBV20-1 to TRBJ2-3; D perhaps matches TRBD2 (5 bases). CDR1 is DFQATT, CDR2 SNEGSKA, per germline (reference sequence). Trimming shortened V by 0 bases and J by 3 bases, and 13 bases separated the two germline ends. This CDR3 has 15 amino acids. The CDR3 DNA sequence: TGCAGTGCTAGAGATAGACGGGGTAAAACAGATACGCAGTATTTT. Amino acids: CSARDRRGKTDTQYF.

This clonotype was observed at least ten times. In DNA, the CDR3 is TGTGCCAGCAGAGCGCAAGGGTCACCCCTCCACTTT. Its protein product is CASRAQGSPLHF. J is TRBJ1-6 and V is TRBV7-2; D call uncertain. Trimming left V 6 bases short and J 10 bases short, with 10 bases between. This CDR3 comprises 12 residues. Germline loops: CDR1 SGHTA, CDR2 FQGNSA.

This clonotype was counted between two and nine times. This rearrangement joins TRBV20-1 to TRBJ2-3; 10 nucleotides line up with TRBD2. The V and J ends lost 2 bases and 2 bases, in that order; junction bases with no gene match: 13. CDR1 and CDR2 (germline): DFQATT, SNEGSKA (reference sequence). There are 18 residues in the CDR3. CDR3 DNA: TGCAGTGCTAGACCCGGTGGTAGCGGGGGGACCTTCACAGATACGCAGTATTTT. Translated: CSARPGGSGGTFTDTQYF.

CDR3 bases: TGTGCCAGCAGTTCTTTAGAGTACACCGGGGAGCTGTTTTTT. As protein: CASSSLEYTGELFF. V and J are TRBV6-5 and TRBJ2-2; D is unclear. The V and J ends lost 4 bases and 3 bases respectively, with 9 bases between them. The germline gives CDR1 MNHEY, CDR2 SVGAGI. The CDR3 contains 14 residues.

The table lists this clonotype with many counts. The chain links TRBV24-1 to TRBJ2-3; D tentatively reads TRBD1 or TRBD2 (5 bases each). Trimming removed 5 bases from V and 2 bases from J, with 10 bases in between. Germline V gives CDR1 KGHDR, CDR2 SFDVKD. The CDR3 consists of 14 residues. The CDR3 is CATSGGEHTDTQYF. In DNA, the CDR3 is TGTGCCACCAGTGGAGGGGAGCACACAGATACGCAGTATTTT.

This clonotype was counted ten times or more. The rearrangement uses TRBV12-3 or TRBV12-4 and TRBJ2-7; no clear D. The CDR3 has 11 amino acids. Trimming took 3 bases from V and 9 from J, leaving 9 bases between them. The CDR3 bases are TGTGCCAGCAGTTTTGAATATGGGCAGTACTTC. This translates into CASSFEYGQYF.

The chain combines TRBV4-3 with TRBJ1-2, with TRBD1 as a possible D gene (5 bases). Trimming cost V 1 base and J 8 bases, with 17 bases left between them. The germline gives CDR1 LGHNA, CDR2 YSLEER. The CDR3 has 15 amino acids. The CDR3 bases are TGCGCCAGCAGCCAAGGGGTAGGGGCGTACGAGGGCTACACCTTC. It translates to CASSQGVGAYEGYTF.

The V and J genes are TRBV20-1 and TRBJ1-3; D is undetermined. Germline V gene data show CDR1 as DFQATT and CDR2 as SNEGSKA (reference sequence). The germline V and J ends were trimmed by 5 bases and 1 base, with 12 bases remaining between them. The CDR3 contains 14 residues. The CDR3: CSAQDSQSGNTIYF. DNA for the CDR3: TGCAGTGCTCAGGACTCACAATCTGGAAACACCATATATTTT.

The chain joins TRBV2 to TRBJ1-5; D not certain. V lost 4 bases, J lost 4 bases, and 11 bases lay in between. Germline V gene sequence: CDR1 SNHLY, CDR2 FYNNEI. This CDR3 comprises 14 residues. This CDR3 reads CASSGQTRNQPQHF. The CDR3 DNA reads as TGTGCCAGCAGTGGACAAACGAGGAATCAGCCCCAGCATTTT.

This chain joins TRBV6-6 and TRBJ2-3, with 9 bases aligning to TRBD1. The CDR3 has 13 amino acids. V lost 5 bases and J lost 8; bases outside the gene matches: 5. CDR1 and CDR2 (germline): MNHNY, SVGAGI (reference sequence). The CDR3 spells CASSGQGFGTQYF. CDR3 in DNA: TGTGCCAGCAGTGGACAGGGGTTTGGTACGCAGTATTTT.

The chain has TRBV4-1 and TRBJ1-4; tentative D call: TRBD1 (5 bases). The germline gives CDR1 MGHRA, CDR2 YSYEKL. CDR3 length equals 15 residues. V dropped 6 bases and J dropped 8 bases, with 19 bases sitting between them. The CDR3 nucleotides read TGCGCCAGCAGGAACATGGGGGTCGGGGAAGAAAAACTGTTTTTT. Translation: CASRNMGVGEEKLFF.

This rearrangement joins TRBV5-1 to TRBJ2-2; no firm D call. The CDR3 is 14 amino acids. From germline, CDR1 is SGHRS and CDR2 YFSETQ. Trimming took 4 bases from V and 3 from J, leaving 10 bases between them. Here the CDR3 reads CASSRLGHTGELFF. The DNA for the CDR3 is TGCGCCAGCAGCCGCTTGGGTCACACCGGGGAGCTGTTTTTT.

This clonotype was counted ten times or more. V gene TRBV5-4 combines with J gene TRBJ2-2; D might be TRBD1 (5 bases). There are 16 residues in the CDR3. From germline, CDR1 is SGHNT and CDR2 YYREEE (reference sequence). Trimming took off 0 bases at V and 1 base at J, with 10 bases between the two ends. The chain's CDR3 is CASSLVQGRNTGELFF. The CDR3 DNA follows: TGTGCCAGCAGCTTGGTGCAGGGTCGGAACACCGGGGAGCTGTTTTTT.

The chain has TRBV30 and TRBJ1-4; 8 bases are a match to TRBD1. The CDR3 length is 13 residues. V lost 3 bases and J lost 7; bases outside the gene matches: 4. CDR1 and CDR2 (germline): GTSNPN, SVGIG (reference sequence). DNA for the CDR3: TGTGCCTGGAGGAGGACAGGGACTGAAAAACTGTTTTTT. Protein sequence: CAWRRTGTEKLFF.

This clonotype was seen a handful of times. This chain connects TRBV7-9 to TRBJ2-6; 7 positions agree with TRBD1. V shed 5 bases and J 0 bases; nucleotides not matched to a gene: 7. This CDR3 region has 17 residues. Germline CDR1 is SEHNR and CDR2 is FQNEAQ (reference sequence). The CDR3 DNA reads as TGTGCCAGCAGCCCACAGGGGCCCCTCTCTGGGGCCAACGTCCTGACTTTC. This gives the protein CASSPQGPLSGANVLTF.

There are a few counts of this clonotype. The rearrangement links TRBV20-1 to TRBJ2-6; 9 nucleotides line up with TRBD1. Looked up from germline, CDR1 is DFQATT and CDR2 is SNEGSKA (reference sequence). The CDR3 runs 16 residues. V lost 6 bases to trimming and J lost 4 bases; unmatched junction nucleotides: 10. The CDR3 bases are TGCAGTGCAACAACCGGGACAGGGTACGGGGCCAACGTCCTGACTTTC. Residues: CSATTGTGYGANVLTF.

V usage is TRBV18 and J usage is TRBJ1-5; D remains ambiguous. The CDR3 totals 13 residues. V lost 3 bases, J lost 4 bases, and 7 bases lay in between. CDR1 is KGHSH and CDR2 is LQKENI in the germline V gene. This CDR3 reads CASSPDKNQPQHF. In nucleotides, the CDR3 is TGTGCCAGCTCACCCGATAAAAATCAGCCCCAGCATTTT.

This clonotype was counted only a few times. The chain links TRBV3-1 to TRBJ2-1; a possible D gene is TRBD2 (5 bases). Germline values: CDR1 LGHDT, CDR2 YNNKEL (reference sequence). CDR3 length: 16 residues. Trimming removed 1 base at V and 0 bases at J, with 10 bases between. The CDR3 DNA reads as TGTGCCAGCAGCCAAGGATTTGGGAGCTCCTACAATGAGCAGTTCTTC. This codes for CASSQGFGSSYNEQFF.

This chain joins TRBV5-1 and TRBJ1-1; tentatively, D is TRBD1 (5 bases). This CDR3 contains 14 residues. V lost 0 bases and J 8 bases, leaving 14 bases between the germline ends. Germline lookup yields CDR1 SGHRS and CDR2 YFSETQ. CDR3 in amino acids: CASSLELRGTEAFF. DNA of the CDR3: TGCGCCAGCAGCTTGGAACTTCGGGGCACCGAAGCTTTCTTT.

This clonotype was counted ten times or more. The chain carries TRBV7-2 and TRBJ2-7; 9 nucleotides match TRBD1. The CDR3 contains 14 residues. V dropped 5 bases and J dropped 3; count of bases not matched to a gene: 5. Germline loops: CDR1 SGHTA, CDR2 FQGNSA. CDR3 sequence (DNA): TGTGCCAGCAGCCCCGGGACAGGGTTCTACGAGCAGTACTTC. It translates to CASSPGTGFYEQYF. Variable domain in full (rest from reference TRBV7-2 and TRBJ2-7): GAGVSQSPSNKVTEKGKDVELRCDPISGHTALYWYRQSLGQGLEFLIYFQGNSAPDKSGLPSDRFSAERTGGSVSTLTIQRTQQEDSAVYLCASSPGTGFYEQYFGPGTRLTVT.

V gene TRBV20-1 combines with J gene TRBJ1-5, with D perhaps TRBD1 (5 bases). This CDR3 is built from 16 residues. Trimming removed 0 bases from V and 1 base from J, with 13 bases in between. Germline-derived CDR1 and CDR2 are DFQATT and SNEGSKA (reference sequence). CDR3 in DNA: TGCAGTGCTAGAGATAGTGGAGGGGCCAGCAATCAGCCCCAGCATTTT. Translation gives CSARDSGGASNQPQHF.

This clonotype has at least ten counts. The rearrangement joins TRBV23-1 to TRBJ2-4, with D maybe TRBD1 (6 bases). TRBV23-1 is known as an ORF, though its function is uncertain. The CDR3 loop spans 17 amino acids. V was clipped by 4 bases and J by 0 bases, with 16 bases between them. In DNA form, the CDR3 reads TGCGCCAGCAGTCGCCATACAGGGAACTTAGCCAAAAACATTCAGTACTTC. Protein: CASSRHTGNLAKNIQYF.

This clonotype occurred a few times. The chain recombines TRBV6-5 with TRBJ2-5; 7 nucleotides align to TRBD2. Germline CDR1 and CDR2: MNHEY and SVGAGI. V lost 2 bases and J lost 1; bases outside the gene matches: 10. The CDR3 has 17 amino acids. The CDR3 DNA sequence: TGTGCCAGCAGTTACATCTCTGGGACTACCCGCCAAGAGACCCAGTACTTC. Encoded protein: CASSYISGTTRQETQYF.

This clonotype has a handful of counts. This sequence joins TRBV24-1 and TRBJ2-1; 10 bases agree with TRBD2. CDR3 length: 16 residues. The germline gives CDR1 KGHDR, CDR2 SFDVKD. V trimming: 3 bases; J trimming: 4 bases; junction bases outside the gene matches: 5. Here the CDR3 DNA reads TGTGCCACCAGTGATCCCCTAGCGGGGGTTTACAATGAGCAGTTCTTC. Amino acid sequence: CATSDPLAGVYNEQFF.

This clonotype was observed a few times. The chain uses TRBV29-1 and TRBJ2-5, with D unresolved. The V gene's germline CDR1 is SQVTM and CDR2 ANQGSEA. The V and J ends lost 7 bases and 5 bases respectively, with 8 bases between them. This CDR3 is built from 10 residues. CDR3 residues: CSGGTETQYF. The CDR3, as DNA: TGCAGCGGGGGTACGGAGACCCAGTACTTC. Full variable domain (missing parts from reference TRBV29-1 and TRBJ2-5): SAVISQKPSRDICQRGTSLTIQCQVDSQVTMMFWYRQQPGQSLTLIATANQGSEATYESGFVIDKFPISRPNLTFSTLTVSNMSPEDSSIYLCSGGTETQYFGPGTRLLVL.

This clonotype was detected only once. V is TRBV5-4 and J is TRBJ2-3; TRBD2 aligns across 8 bases. The CDR3 covers 18 residues. Germline lookup yields CDR1 SGHNT and CDR2 YYREEE (reference sequence). The trim removed 0 bases at V and 1 base at J, leaving 10 bases unmatched. CDR3 DNA sequence: TGTGCCAGCAGCTTGGCCAACGGTCTAGCGGGTGGCACAGATACGCAGTATTTT. This translates into CASSLANGLAGGTDTQYF.

In its sample, this clonotype was seen a few times. The genes are TRBV20-1 and TRBJ2-3, with 7 bases identical to TRBD1. The CDR3 totals 16 residues. V shed 2 bases, J shed 4 bases, and the junction held 12 bases outside the gene matches. Germline lookup yields CDR1 DFQATT and CDR2 SNEGSKA (reference sequence). The chain's CDR3 is CSARLPTGLFADTQYF. CDR3 DNA sequence: TGCAGTGCTAGACTCCCGACAGGGTTGTTCGCAGATACGCAGTATTTT.

A few counts support this clonotype. The rearrangement uses TRBV4-2 and TRBJ2-5; 8 nucleotides line up with TRBD1. The CDR3 runs to 14 residues. J lost 4 bases, V lost 0 bases, and 1 base had no gene match. Germline lookup yields CDR1 LGHNA and CDR2 YNFKEQ. CDR3 sequence (DNA): TGTGCCAGCAGCCAAGATGACAGGGGAGAGACCCAGTACTTC. This gives the protein CASSQDDRGETQYF.